This T cell receptor beta chain was identified in a study of cytomegalovirus exposure and HLA in healthy donors (dated by TCRdb to 2017 to 2019). As for the study more broadly: According to an earlier analysis of 550 to 700 of the donors, 200 million or so T cells yielded over 100 million unique TCR beta sequences and approximately 300 Gb of sequence data. About 300 gigabases of sequencing data and about 92 million unique TCR sequences made up an early release that covered fewer than 650 HLA-typed donors. Of the 350 to 400 genotyped donors, approximately 83% fell in the genetic ancestry cluster associated with self-reported Caucasian donors. The study aimed to test whether signatures of past pathogen exposure could be identified by cataloging public T cell receptors. The study used immunosequencing to profile the T cell repertoires of 666 subjects and linked those repertoires to cytomegalovirus serostatus. In addition to the first cohort of around 670 subjects, a separate validation cohort of 130 or so different subjects was used. To predict cytomegalovirus infection status, the study brought together high-throughput TCR immunosequencing, statistical association of individual TCRs with disease status, and machine learning. A later analysis re-analyzed previously published TCR beta repertoires from roughly 600 donors and added high-resolution HLA genotyping to study TCR occurrence patterns. Rather than using new phenotypic data, the later analysis identified candidate immune exposures from TCR beta sequences and from how often those sequences occurred across donors. An earlier analysis of fewer than 700 of the donors applied high-throughput TCR beta sequencing to assess whether each TCR beta V gene segment acted as functional or pseudogenic. Donor age, sex, ethnicity and CMV serostatus were compiled alongside the repertoire data. A later genetic analysis used genome-wide SNP genotypes for about 60% of the roughly 700 donors, treating that subset as a discovery cohort. All discovery cohort repertoires had been generated using a single sequencing platform. Both class I and class II loci were covered by HLA typing, at four-digit resolution. Typing coverage differed by locus: A, B, C, DRB1 and DQB1 were typed in roughly 629-630 donors, DQA1 in 500 to 550, DPA1 in roughly 590, and DPB1 in around 490. About five DR-DQ haplotypes were treated as single units for association and clustering because of strong linkage in the cohort. Across approximately 400 genotyped donors of the cohort, an average of about 240,000 unique TCR beta nucleotide sequences per donor were sequenced, and approximately 17% of those sequences were non-productive. Broad study findings and their caveats: In an earlier analysis of some 550 of the donors, most TCR beta V segments were observed in productive rearrangements about 87% or about 30% of the time, broadly matching IMGT annotations. Immune exposure information for the cohort was limited to CMV serostatus. A few of the identified cytomegalovirus-associated TCR beta chains were confirmed in vitro to be specific for cytomegalovirus antigens. Cytomegalovirus status was reported to be diagnosed by the classifier with high specificity and sensitivity in both the original and validation cohorts. According to the authors, the approach could potentially be generalized to other disease states and immunological phenotypes. Most TCR sequences were observed very rarely across donors, whereas some public TCRs were present in many individuals. In a later analysis, some 17,000 TCR beta sequences were associated with specific HLA alleles at a false discovery rate of 0.05. Sequencing depth was assumed to be roughly uniform across donors in the presence/absence analyses, though that assumption may not hold. Linkage disequilibrium might explain the correlated functional status among segregating V segments, but an unknown experimental factor could not be excluded. A cluster of highly shared sequence variants was judged likely to represent a technical artifact of the sequencing pipeline. A later analysis found that most CMV-associated TCR beta chains appeared HLA-restricted, with HLA associations seemingly driven largely by CMV exposure. V-gene and J-gene trimming of TCR beta chains was associated with a missense DCLRE1C variant in a later genetic analysis, and the association was replicated in an independent cohort. The cohort was sequenced for TCR beta chains only, and without alpha or paired-chain data the features that could be detected were limited. Because counts were too low, under 20 rarely observed V segments, including chromosome 9 orphons, were left out of the earlier analysis of a few hundred of the donors. Compared with the approximately 600-donor mean, donors in an Asian-associated ancestry cluster had fewer N-insertions in productive TCRs, according to a later genetic analysis. A further reported finding was that TCR beta sequences accurately predicted the HLA-A and HLA-B alleles for most subjects in the first cohort. A later analysis found that HLA-associated TCR beta chains were more clonally expanded and had lower generation probabilities than equally common non-associated chains. Some IMGT-functional V segments, including TRBV6-2 and TRBV6-3, could not be told apart with the 87-base-pair reads, so those segments were excluded. In the study, around 150 TCR beta chains were listed as associated with cytomegalovirus. When HLA alleles, especially DR and DQ, strongly co-occurred, attributing TCR associations to individual alleles was difficult. HLA typing was unavailable for some donors at each locus, so association tests used only the typed subset. In a later analysis, TCR association rates were found to vary across HLA loci, with the most associated TCRs seen for DRB1 alleles and the fewest for HLA-C alleles. According to a later analysis, parvovirus B19, influenza, CMV and Epstein-Barr virus appeared linked to several top co-occurrence clusters.

Taken from the germline V gene, the CDR1 and CDR2 loops are MNHEY and SVGAGI. After removal of 6 bases from V and 4 bases from J, the junction retains 5 bases not matched to a gene. The CDR3 holds 14 amino acids from the cysteine to the phenylalanine. CDR3 DNA is the only sequence kept; it has 42 bases, read in frame from the first base. The method was the immunoSEQ multiplex PCR assay. The multiplex PCR relied on a mix of 60 forward primers for TCR Vbeta segments and 13 reverse primers for TCR Jbeta segments. The CDR3 region of rearranged TCR beta genes was amplified from genomic DNA with a multiplex PCR assay. Amplified TCR beta libraries were sequenced as 87-base-pair reads on the Illumina HiSeq System. In the authors' own workflow: A later analysis counted approximately 84 million unique TCR beta chains across the 670 or so repertoires, and some 11 million of these chains were shared by at least two donors. Raw reads were error-corrected and collapsed into unique sequences with a nearest-neighbor algorithm that merged closely related sequences to remove PCR and sequencing errors. To assign V, D and J gene segments, CDR3 sequences were aligned to IMGT reference sequences. For a sequence to be retained, a match of at least six nucleotides to both a V gene segment and a J gene segment was required. Rearrangements were called productive when the CDR3 lacked stop codons and stayed in frame with V and J; all others were non-productive. CDR3 was defined by IMGT convention, running from the second conserved V-encoded cysteine to the conserved J-encoded phenylalanine. The earlier analysis of about 640 of the donors excluded any sequence lacking an unambiguous match to a single V gene segment. An earlier analysis of 550 to 650 of the donors classified V segments as functional when productive rearrangements were above 56.7% and as segregating when the standard deviation between donors was above 5%. A statistical classification framework was built to diagnose cytomegalovirus status from the catalog of TCR beta chain sequences. In a later analysis, V and J genes were assigned by comparing TCR nucleotide sequences against IMGT/GENE-DB human TR gene sequences. In a later analysis, CDR3 sequences and most-parsimonious VDJ recombination scenarios were assigned using the TCRdist pipeline. A later analysis defined each TCR beta chain by its CDR3 amino acid sequence plus V-gene family, and excluded reads lacking a unique V-gene family. A later analysis removed 592 highly shared, low-generation-probability nucleotide sequences to deal with suspected cross-contamination and a sequencing artifact. In a later analysis, a clonal expansion index for each public chain was calculated from normalized within-repertoire ranks of inferred template counts. In a later analysis, generation probabilities were computed using a VDJ recombination model fitted to out-of-frame rearrangements, and the results were checked against IGoR. In a later analysis, TCR-TCR, TCR-HLA and TCR-CMV co-occurrence was scored with hypergeometric tests, and a repertoire-size bias correction was applied to TCR pairs. In a later analysis, false discovery rates were estimated by permuting HLA or CMV assignments 20 times. A later analysis grouped co-occurring TCRs with DBSCAN, adding TCRdist sequence similarity when clustering within HLA-allele-positive subsets. Repertoires with fewer than 30,000 or more than 120,000 public chains were left out of co-occurrence clustering, as were four to six repertoires with anomalous nucleotide sharing. In TCRdb, the immuneACCESS table is reduced to in-frame sequences with V and J assigned. These tables do not hold every clone; where another copy was compared, an unresolved V gene accounts for under half, and the others remain unexplained. The DNA was the basis for D and trimming; V, J and clone size are from that table. The sample yields 90,000 or so clones; over 55% were counted once. The ten top clones hold approximately 15% of the sample.

Details on this clone: No antigen is known for it. No much larger clone exists at a distance of one base, and base qualities are not known.

The cohort was made up of roughly 670 healthy bone marrow donors. All cohort members were sampled while nominally healthy, although unrecorded immune exposures were likely present. The donor tested CMV seropositive and was one of the 289 seropositive cohort members. A peripheral blood sample was provided by each donor, and peripheral blood mononuclear cells were used for TCR beta sequencing. The Qiagen DNeasy Blood Extraction Kit was used to extract genomic DNA from the blood cell samples. Recombination joined TRBV6-5 with TRBJ1-1; 10 central bases correspond to TRBD1. Sequencing was performed on PBMCs. The TCR comes from a woman aged 18-30 years in good health and CMV-seropositive. The CDR3 protein is CASRTGGWVTEAFF. Here is the DNA: TGTGCCAGCAGGACAGGGGGCTGGGTCACTGAAGCTTTCTTT.